This TCR beta chain appears in the sequencing data of a study of shared clonotypes between healthy human individuals. Data came from immunoSEQ multiplex PCR; TCRdb stores just in-frame clones and leaves some out. The sample comprises 2.5 million or so clones, 85% to 95% of which are singletons, and 0.14% rests with the top ten. CDR3 length: 16 residues. The germline CDR1 and CDR2 sequences are SEHNR and FQNEAQ (reference sequence). V gave up 5 bases and J gave up 1 base; unmatched junction bases: 4. Specimen: naive CD4+ T cells sorted from blood. The subset: CD45RA+ positively selected. This clonotype was sampled from a man aged 18 to 29 in good health. J is TRBJ2-7 and V is TRBV7-9; 14 bases match TRBD2. The CDR3 sequence is CASSKGLAGVSYEQYF. Here the CDR3 DNA reads TGTGCCAGCAGCAAGGGACTAGCGGGGGTTTCCTACGAGCAGTACTTC. Complete variable domain (other parts from reference TRBV7-9 and TRBJ2-7): DTGVSQNPRHKITKRGQNVTFRCDPISEHNRLYWYRQTLGQGPEFLTYFQNEAQLEKSRLLSDRFSAERPKGSFSTLEIQRTEQGDSAMYLCASSKGLAGVSYEQYFGPGTRLTVT.